This T cell receptor beta chain originates from a study of blood T cells in healthy people across ages. Total RNA extraction produced at least 5.5 micrograms (per sample) for the study. This clonotype was counted a few times. The CDR3 loop spans 13 amino acids. V lost 4 bases and J lost 3, with 10 bases in between. The germline CDR1 and CDR2 sequences are SGHTA and FQGNSA. Through a sample-barcoded 5' primer and a J-beta primer mix, a second PCR was run for 7 to 11 cycles. Template switching added a 12-random-nucleotide identifier to every cDNA molecule. TCRdb itself ran the 5' RACE reads through MiXCR, one entry per CDR3 protein. The top ten clones hold around 20% of a sample with fewer than 900,000 distinct CDR3 sequences, about 42% of them seen once.

The sequence derives from a woman aged 55-69 years in good health. The sample taken for sequencing was blood. This sequence joins TRBV7-2 and TRBJ2-7; D possibly corresponds to TRBD1 (6 bases). CDR3 protein: CASSSGQNYEQYF. The CDR3 region has the DNA TGTGCCAGCAGCTCGGGACAAAACTACGAGCAGTACTTC.